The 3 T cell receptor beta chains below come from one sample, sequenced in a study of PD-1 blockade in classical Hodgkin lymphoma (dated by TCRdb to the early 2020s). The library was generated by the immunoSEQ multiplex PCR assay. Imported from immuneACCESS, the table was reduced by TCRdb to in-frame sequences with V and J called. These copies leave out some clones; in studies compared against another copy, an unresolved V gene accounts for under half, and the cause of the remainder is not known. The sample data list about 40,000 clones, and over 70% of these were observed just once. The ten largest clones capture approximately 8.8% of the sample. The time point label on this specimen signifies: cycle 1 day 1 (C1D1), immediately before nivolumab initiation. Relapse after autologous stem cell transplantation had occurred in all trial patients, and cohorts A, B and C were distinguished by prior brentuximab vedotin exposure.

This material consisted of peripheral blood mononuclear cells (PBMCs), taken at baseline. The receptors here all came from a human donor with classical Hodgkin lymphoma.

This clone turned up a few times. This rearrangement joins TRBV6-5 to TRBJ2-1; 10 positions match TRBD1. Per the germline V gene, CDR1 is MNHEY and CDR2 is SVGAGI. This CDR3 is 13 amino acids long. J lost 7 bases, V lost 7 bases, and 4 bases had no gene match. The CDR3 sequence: CASTRTGGNEQFF. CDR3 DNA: TGTGCCAGCACCCGGACAGGGGGAAATGAGCAGTTCTTC.

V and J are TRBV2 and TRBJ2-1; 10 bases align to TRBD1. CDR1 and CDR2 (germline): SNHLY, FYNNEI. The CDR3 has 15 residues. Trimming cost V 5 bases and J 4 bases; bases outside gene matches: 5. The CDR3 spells CASSQDRGQYNEQFF. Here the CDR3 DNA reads TGTGCCAGCAGTCAAGACAGGGGGCAATACAATGAGCAGTTCTTC.

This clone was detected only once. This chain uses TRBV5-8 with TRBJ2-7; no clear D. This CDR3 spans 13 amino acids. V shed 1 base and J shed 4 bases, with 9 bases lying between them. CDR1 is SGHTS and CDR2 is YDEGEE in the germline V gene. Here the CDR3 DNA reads TGTGCCAGCAGCTTGAAAAAGGGTTACGAGCAGTACTTC. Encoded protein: CASSLKKGYEQYF.